Below, one T cell receptor beta chain is given with its context. The CDR3 contains 13 residues. Per the germline V gene, CDR1 is ENHRY and CDR2 is SYGVKD. V was trimmed by 8 bases and J by 12 bases, leaving 17 bases between them. The data derive from a study of blood T cell repertoires in COVID-19. Study summary: Acute and convalescent COVID-19 samples came from the United States, Italy and Spain.

Produced via immunoSEQ multiplex PCR; TCRdb's table is partial and in-frame only. The repertoire holds about 160,000 clones, roughly four fifths seen once, with 22% in the top ten. Sequencing was carried out using peripheral blood. The V gene is TRBV10-3, the J gene TRBJ1-6, with D maybe TRBD1 (6 bases). The receptor was isolated from a woman of 80 years or more with acute or convalescent COVID-19. In DNA, the CDR3 is TGTGCCATCGGGGGGGCAGTTAGCAAACCCCTCCACTTT. It yields the protein CAIGGAVSKPLHF.